Listed here are 4 T cell receptor beta chains from one sample, sequenced in a study of blood T cell repertoires in COVID-19. TCRdb's copy holds only in-frame clones and misses some; the assay was immunoSEQ multiplex PCR. Altogether approximately 200,000 clones are present, 85% to 90% being singletons, with the ten largest covering less than 3.5%. The specimen was peripheral blood. The receptors come from a woman in her twenties or thirties with active or convalescent COVID-19.

This chain links TRBV19 with TRBJ2-5, with TRBD2 matching over 11 bases. J gave up 7 bases and V 5 bases, and 12 bases lay outside the gene matches. Germline-derived CDR1 and CDR2 are LNHDA and SQIVND (reference sequence). CDR3 size: 16 residues. The CDR3 reads CASSPWALAGVGTQYF. The CDR3 nucleotides read TGTGCCAGTAGTCCCTGGGCACTAGCGGGGGTGGGGACCCAGTACTTC.

The chain couples TRBV12-3 or TRBV12-4 to TRBJ1-2; TRBD1 is a possible D gene (6 bases). CDR3 length: 13 amino acids. V gave up 6 bases and J gave up 7 bases, with 15 bases separating them. CDR3 residues: CASSRDRRAGYTF. Here the CDR3 DNA reads TGTGCCAGCAGCCGAGACAGGCGGGCTGGCTACACCTTC.

This clone was recorded a few times. V gene TRBV2 combines with J gene TRBJ1-2; no definite D call. Trimming pared 7 bases from V and 4 bases from J, leaving 13 bases between. This CDR3 comprises 13 residues. Germline lookup yields CDR1 SNHLY and CDR2 FYNNEI. Written as DNA, the CDR3 is TGTGCCAGCACTTTAGACACATTCTATGGCTACACCTTC. It is translated as CASTLDTFYGYTF.

This chain joins TRBV28 and TRBJ1-5; perhaps TRBD1 as D (6 bases). Germline CDR1 and CDR2: MDHEN and SYDVKM. Trimming cost V 4 bases and J 6 bases, with 16 bases left between them. This CDR3 is built from 15 residues. CDR3 residues: CASSYTQGPTQPQHF. The CDR3 nucleotides read TGTGCCAGCAGTTATACCCAGGGGCCCACTCAGCCCCAGCATTTT.